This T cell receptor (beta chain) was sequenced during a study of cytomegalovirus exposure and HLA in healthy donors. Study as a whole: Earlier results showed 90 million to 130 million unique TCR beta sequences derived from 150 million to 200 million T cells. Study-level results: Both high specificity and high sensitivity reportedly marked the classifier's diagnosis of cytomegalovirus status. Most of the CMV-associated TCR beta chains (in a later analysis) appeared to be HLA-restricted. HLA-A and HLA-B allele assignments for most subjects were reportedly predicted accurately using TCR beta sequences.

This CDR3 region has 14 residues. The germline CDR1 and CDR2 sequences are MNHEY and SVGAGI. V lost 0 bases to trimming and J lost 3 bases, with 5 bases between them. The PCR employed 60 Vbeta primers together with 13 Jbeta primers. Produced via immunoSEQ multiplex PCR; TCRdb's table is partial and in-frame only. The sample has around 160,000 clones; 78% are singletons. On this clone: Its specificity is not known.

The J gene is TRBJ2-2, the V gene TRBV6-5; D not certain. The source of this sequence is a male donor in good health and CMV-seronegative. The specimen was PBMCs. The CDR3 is CASSYSADTGELFF. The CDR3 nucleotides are TGTGCCAGCAGTTACTCGGCAGACACCGGGGAGCTGTTTTTT.